This TCR beta chain was identified during a study of blood T cells in healthy people across ages. Trimming removed 5 bases from V and 5 bases from J, with 11 bases in between. The V gene's germline CDR1 is SGHTA and CDR2 FQGNSA. CDR3 length: 13 residues. A second roughly 6 to 11 cycle PCR used barcoded and J-beta primers. Each CDR3 protein gets one entry after TCRdb re-called the 5' RACE reads with MiXCR. The sample shows 500,000 to 700,000 distinct CDR3 sequences, approximately 30% of them seen only once. This chain joins TRBV7-2 and TRBJ2-3; D gene ambiguous. The clonotype comes from an elderly woman in good health. The source material was blood. CDR3 in amino acids: CASSTRPGDTQYF. CDR3 in DNA: TGTGCCAGCAGCACCAGACCGGGAGATACGCAGTATTTT.